This TCR beta chain was found in a study of T cells in localized non-small cell lung cancer. Sequencing was performed with immunoSEQ multiplex PCR; in TCRdb, only in-frame clones are kept and a portion is missing. The repertoire holds about 34,000 clones, with 88% as singletons. Whole-study results and caveats: Longer overall survival was linked to higher blood T cell density. Turning up in adjacent lung were a median around 60 of the top 100 tumor clones. There was higher T cell clonality in uninvolved adjacent lung than in tumor, and it was highest there. Only one tumor region was sequenced, so heterogeneity remains possible.

As regards this clone: Antigen unknown.

This TCR derives from a woman aged 35 to 75 with stage I lung adenocarcinoma. The specimen comprised peripheral blood, sampled before any cancer treatment.

This CDR3 is CASSLEGPNSGNTIYF. CDR3 nucleotides: TGCGCCAGCAGCTTGGAGGGGCCCAACTCTGGAAACACCATATATTTT. This chain uses TRBV5-1 with TRBJ1-3; maybe TRBD1 (5 bases). The V and J ends lost 0 bases and 0 bases respectively, with 10 bases between them. Germline-derived CDR1 and CDR2 are SGHRS and YFSETQ. This CDR3 contains 16 residues.